Following are 23 T cell receptor beta chains from one sample sequenced in a study of radiotherapy plus CTLA-4 blockade in lung cancer. Here immunoSEQ multiplex PCR was the method, and the copy in TCRdb shows in-frame clones only, minus some. The sample records around 80,000 clones, around 74% being singletons. The sequencing used peripheral blood, collected from a patient treated with radiotherapy plus ipilimumab. The receptors shown here come from a human donor with non-small cell lung cancer whose response to radiotherapy plus ipilimumab could not be evaluated.

V is TRBV20-1 and J is TRBJ1-2; D perhaps matches TRBD1 (5 bases). Germline V gene sequence: CDR1 DFQATT, CDR2 SNEGSKA (reference sequence). The V end was cut by 4 bases, the J end by 6 bases, with 6 bases between. This CDR3 contains 10 residues. CDR3 in amino acids: CSAKGNGYTF. As DNA, the CDR3 is TGCAGTGCTAAGGGGAATGGCTACACCTTC.

The rearrangement joins TRBV4-3 to TRBJ2-7; 8 bases line up with TRBD2. Germline loops: CDR1 LGHNA, CDR2 YSLEER. The V segment lost 0 bases and the J segment 1 base; nucleotides outside the gene matches: 5. The CDR3 is 16 residues long. CDR3 coding DNA: TGCGCCAGCAGCCAAGATCTCCGGGGGGGATCCTACGAGCAGTACTTC. Its protein is CASSQDLRGGSYEQYF.

The rearrangement uses TRBV5-1 and TRBJ1-2; 10 nucleotides match TRBD1. From germline, CDR1 is SGHRS and CDR2 YFSETQ. The ends lost 4 bases at V and 10 bases at J; junction bases unmatched: 7. This CDR3 region has 13 residues. The CDR3 here is CASSPRTGGAYTF. For the CDR3, the DNA is TGCGCCAGCAGCCCCAGGACAGGGGGAGCCTACACCTTC. Full variable domain (remainder filled in from reference TRBV5-1 and TRBJ1-2): KAGVTQTPRYLIKTRGQQVTLSCSPISGHRSVSWYQQTPGQGLQFLFEYFSETQRNKGNFPGRFSGRQFSNSRSEMNVSTLELGDSALYLCASSPRTGGAYTFGSGTRLTVV.

This sequence joins TRBV11-2 and TRBJ2-3, with 14 bases matching TRBD2. The ends lost 7 bases at V and 3 bases at J; junction bases unmatched: 9. CDR1 is SGHAT and CDR2 is FQNNGV in the germline V gene. CDR3 length: 17 amino acids. The CDR3 nucleotides are TGTGCCAGCACCTTTTTCGGACTAGCGGGAGGAACAGATACGCAGTATTTT. It specifies CASTFFGLAGGTDTQYF.

This clone was recorded only once. The J gene is TRBJ2-2, the V gene TRBV10-2; 8 nucleotides match TRBD1. The CDR3 has 13 amino acids. Germline values: CDR1 WSHSY, CDR2 SAAADI. V dropped 8 bases and J dropped 8; count of bases not matched to a gene: 7. This CDR3 reads CASGYDRGGELFF. CDR3 in DNA: TGCGCCAGCGGCTACGACAGGGGAGGGGAGCTGTTTTTT.

This chain joins TRBV7-2 and TRBJ2-5; TRBD2 aligns across 14 bases. Germline CDR1 is SGHTA and CDR2 is FQGNSA. This CDR3 is 18 amino acids long. The V gene end was trimmed by 5 bases and the J gene end by 0 bases; junction bases not matched to a gene: 8. CDR3 region: CASSPRLAGGPYQETQYF. CDR3 nucleotides: TGTGCCAGCAGCCCGAGACTAGCGGGGGGGCCTTACCAAGAGACCCAGTACTTC. Using reference TRBV7-2 and TRBJ2-5 for the parts outside the CDR3, the full variable domain is GAGVSQSPSNKVTEKGKDVELRCDPISGHTALYWYRQSLGQGLEFLIYFQGNSAPDKSGLPSDRFSAERTGGSVSTLTIQRTQQEDSAVYLCASSPRLAGGPYQETQYFGPGTRLLVL.

This chain links TRBV18 with TRBJ1-1; D is unresolved. Trimming took 6 bases from V and 1 from J, leaving 12 bases between them. The CDR3 extends over 14 amino acids. Germline CDR1 reads KGHSH; CDR2 reads LQKENI. CDR3 in DNA: TGTGCCAGCTCTTATGGGCGGGCGAACACTGAAGCTTTCTTT. Amino acids: CASSYGRANTEAFF.

The rearrangement uses TRBV5-1 and TRBJ1-2; D perhaps matches TRBD1 (6 bases). V was trimmed by 0 bases and J by 4 bases, leaving 16 bases between them. This CDR3 contains 16 residues. Germline V gene lookup returns CDR1 SGHRS and CDR2 YFSETQ. In nucleotides, the CDR3 is TGCGCCAGCAGCTTGGAGCCAGGCCGAGGGGGCTATGGCTACACCTTC. Encoded protein: CASSLEPGRGGYGYTF.

The CDR3 loop is CASSSRDGTSGTNTQYF. DNA for the CDR3: TGTGCCAGCAGCAGTCGAGACGGGACTAGCGGGACTAATACGCAGTATTTT. The rearrangement uses TRBV11-3 and TRBJ2-3, with 13 bases matching TRBD2. In germline, CDR1 is SGHNT, CDR2 YENEEA. V trimming: 5 bases; J trimming: 7 bases; junction bases outside the gene matches: 12. The CDR3 has 17 residues.

This clone was observed once. V gene TRBV9 combines with J gene TRBJ2-5, with D maybe TRBD2 (5 bases). From germline, CDR1 is SGDLS and CDR2 YYNGEE. This CDR3 spans 14 amino acids. Trimming shortened V by 4 bases and J by 3 bases, and 13 bases separated the two germline ends. CDR3 sequence reads: CASSPFEGEETQYF. The CDR3 bases are TGTGCCAGCAGCCCGTTCGAGGGTGAAGAGACCCAGTACTTC.

The J gene is TRBJ2-1, the V gene TRBV4-3, with 11 nucleotides matching TRBD2. This CDR3 spans 15 amino acids. The germline CDR1 and CDR2 sequences are LGHNA and YSLEER. The V gene end was trimmed by 1 base and the J gene end by 4 bases; junction bases not matched to a gene: 0. The CDR3 loop is CASSQGTSGYNEQFF. Written as DNA, the CDR3 is TGCGCCAGCAGCCAAGGGACTAGCGGGTACAATGAGCAGTTCTTC.

This clone appeared once. J is TRBJ1-2 and V is TRBV6-6; 8 bases map to TRBD1. The CDR3 is 13 residues long. CDR1 is MNHNY and CDR2 is SVGAGI in the germline V gene (reference sequence). Germline trimming cut 2 bases from V and 7 bases from J; bases unmatched to any gene: 3. CDR3 sequence reads: CASSYGQGIGYTF. The CDR3 DNA follows: TGTGCCAGCAGTTACGGACAGGGAATTGGCTACACCTTC.

This chain uses TRBV27 with TRBJ2-5; D gene unclear. CDR1 MNHEY and CDR2 SMNVEV come from the germline V gene (reference sequence). The V gene lost 5 bases and the J gene lost 4 bases, with 8 bases spanning the gap. The CDR3 length is 12 residues. The CDR3 DNA reads TGTGCCAGCAGTACGTACGGAGAGACCCAGTACTTC. It yields the protein CASSTYGETQYF.

The genes are TRBV30 and TRBJ2-7; 8 positions agree with TRBD1. The CDR3 sequence is 16 residues long. Looked up from germline, CDR1 is GTSNPN and CDR2 is SVGIG (reference sequence). The J segment lost 0 bases and the V segment lost 5 bases, leaving 12 bases of the junction unmatched. CDR3: CAWSRARDRFSYEQYF. CDR3 coding DNA: TGTGCCTGGTCCCGTGCCCGGGACAGGTTCTCCTACGAGCAGTACTTC.

The V gene is TRBV4-3, the J gene TRBJ1-2; D perhaps matches TRBD1 (6 bases). The CDR3 length is 15 residues. In germline, CDR1 is LGHNA, CDR2 YSLEER. V was shortened by 0 bases and J by 4 bases, with 12 bases between the two germline ends. The CDR3 bases are TGCGCCAGCAGCCAAGATTTGGGGGCCCTCTATGGCTACACCTTC. Translated: CASSQDLGALYGYTF.

This clone was observed a few times. The chain has TRBV11-3 and TRBJ1-1; 8 nucleotides match TRBD1. The germline CDR1 and CDR2 sequences are SGHNT and YENEEA. Trimming cost V 0 bases and J 0 bases; bases outside gene matches: 12. The CDR3 is made up of 19 amino acids. The CDR3 here is CASSLDSFWQGAMNTEAFF. The CDR3 region has the DNA TGTGCCAGCAGCTTAGATAGTTTTTGGCAGGGGGCAATGAACACTGAAGCTTTCTTT.

This chain uses TRBV6-5 with TRBJ1-6; no clear D. CDR3 length: 12 residues. Germline assignment: CDR1 MNHEY and CDR2 SVGAGI. V was trimmed by 7 bases and J by 7 bases, leaving 8 bases between them. The CDR3 here is CASKNGNSPLHF. CDR3 nucleotide sequence: TGTGCCAGCAAAAACGGGAATTCACCCCTCCACTTT.

V usage is TRBV2 and J usage is TRBJ1-2, with 7 bases matching TRBD1. Germline V gene data show CDR1 as SNHLY and CDR2 as FYNNEI. Trimming at V came to 6 bases and at J to 10 bases, leaving 8 bases not matched to a gene. The CDR3 is 12 residues long. The CDR3 loop is CASSRQGNDYTF. For the CDR3, the DNA is TGTGCCAGCAGCCGACAGGGTAACGACTACACCTTC.

J is TRBJ1-5 and V is TRBV5-6; tentatively, D is TRBD1 (6 bases). The CDR3 covers 14 residues. Germline CDR1 is SGHDT and CDR2 is YYEEEE. Between the trimmed V and J ends, which lost 3 bases and 7 bases, there was a span of 14 bases. Here the CDR3 DNA reads TGTGCCAGCAGCTCTGGCACAGGGCCCCAGCCCCAGCATTTT. Translated, it gives CASSSGTGPQPQHF. Full variable domain (rest looked up from reference TRBV5-6 and TRBJ1-5): DAGVTQSPTHLIKTRGQQVTLRCSPKSGHDTVSWYQQALGQGPQFIFQYYEEEERQRGNFPDRFSGHQFPNYSSELNVNALLLGDSALYLCASSSGTGPQPQHFGDGTRLSIL.

The rearrangement uses TRBV7-9 and TRBJ2-7, with 8 bases that match TRBD2. Germline V lookup: CDR1 SEHNR, CDR2 FQNEAQ (reference sequence). V shed 3 bases and J 6 bases; nucleotides not matched to a gene: 7. The CDR3 runs 14 residues. The CDR3 bases are TGTGCCAGCAGCTTCACGGGAGGGCATTCCGAGCAGTACTTC. It codes for CASSFTGGHSEQYF.

This chain connects TRBV2 to TRBJ1-4; 10 bases match TRBD1. The CDR3 runs to 16 residues. Unmatched junction bases numbered 9, after V lost 7 bases and J lost 4 bases. Per the germline V gene, CDR1 is SNHLY and CDR2 is FYNNEI. The CDR3 protein is CASTGQGVGSNEKLFF. The CDR3 coding sequence is TGTGCCAGCACAGGACAGGGGGTAGGAAGTAATGAAAAACTGTTTTTT.

This rearrangement joins TRBV19 to TRBJ2-1; D is perhaps TRBD1 (6 bases). The CDR3 spans 14 residues. V lost 3 bases to trimming and J lost 6 bases, with 12 bases between them. Germline values: CDR1 LNHDA, CDR2 SQIVND (reference sequence). The CDR3, as DNA: TGTGCCAGTAGTATGGGGGCAGGGGCCAATGAGCAGTTCTTC. Its protein is CASSMGAGANEQFF.

This clone was detected a few times. This chain uses TRBV9 with TRBJ2-1; 8 bases match TRBD2. This CDR3 is 15 amino acids long. The trim removed 0 bases at V and 8 bases at J, leaving 7 bases unmatched. Germline V gene lookup returns CDR1 SGDLS and CDR2 YYNGEE. The CDR3 nucleotides are TGTGCCAGCAGCGTAGCGGGGGGGCCATGGGATGAGCAGTTCTTC. Its translation: CASSVAGGPWDEQFF.